This TCR beta chain was sequenced in a study of cytomegalovirus exposure and HLA in healthy donors. The junction had 3 bases not matched to a gene; V was cut back by 2 bases and J by 6 bases. The CDR3 length is 14 residues. The germline V gene encodes CDR1 MNHNY and CDR2 SVGAGI (reference sequence). With 60 Vbeta and 13 Jbeta primers, the PCR was carried out. Profiling relied on immunoSEQ multiplex PCR, and the TCRdb table lists in-frame clones only, not all of them. The sample records some 200,000 clones, over 70% being singletons. This receptor was taken from a young woman in good health and CMV-seronegative. The sample comprised PBMCs. The V call is TRBV6-6, the J call TRBJ1-2, with 10 bases that match TRBD1. In DNA form, the CDR3 reads TGTGCCAGCAGTTACGGGACAGGGGCGGATGGCTACACCTTC. Its translation is CASSYGTGADGYTF.